A selection of T cell receptor beta chains follows, all from one sample in a study of blood T cell repertoires in COVID-19. Generated by immunoSEQ multiplex PCR, the TCRdb table keeps only in-frame clones and is missing some. The data hold about 360,000 clones, with about 87% observed a single time. The specimen was PBMCs or T cells enriched from blood (not recorded which). These receptors came from a man in his forties in a cohort exposed to, infected with or recovered from COVID-19 (not recorded which). Both conserved end residues are part of each CDR3. The order of the fields is clone size, J gene, D gene, V gene, CDR3 protein, CDR3 DNA. The D gene is left open where the match is weak. Rows may omit the clone size; those that give it use once, few, many or a size class.

size: NA
J: TRBJ2-5
D: TRBD2
V: TRBV27
CDR3: CASKPTSGRRETQYF
DNA: TGTGCCAGCAAACCCACTAGCGGGAGGAGAGAGACCCAGTACTTC

size: NA
J: TRBJ1-4
D: TRBD1
V: TRBV30
CDR3: CAWTPGTGGNEKLFF
DNA: TGTGCCTGGACCCCTGGGACAGGTGGTAATGAAAAACTGTTTTTT

size: NA
J: TRBJ2-3
D: TRBD1
V: TRBV6-2/TRBV6-3
CDR3: CASSNRQGSDTQYF
DNA: TGTGCCAGCAGTAACAGACAGGGTTCAGATACGCAGTATTTT

size: NA
J: TRBJ2-3
D: TRBD1
V: TRBV5-5
CDR3: CASSDSHRGLSTDTQYF
DNA: TGTGCCAGCAGCGATTCTCACAGGGGATTGAGCACAGATACGCAGTATTTT

size: NA
J: TRBJ2-1
D: TRBD2
V: TRBV7-9
CDR3: CASSSTSGINYNEQFF
DNA: TGTGCCAGCAGCTCGACCAGCGGGATCAACTACAATGAGCAGTTCTTC

size: NA
J: TRBJ1-3
D: NA
V: TRBV19
CDR3: CASSLHGQSSGNTIYF
DNA: TGTGCCAGTAGTTTACATGGACAGAGCTCTGGAAACACCATATATTTT

size: NA
J: TRBJ1-2
D: TRBD1
V: TRBV2
CDR3: CASKGTVTNYGYTF
DNA: TGTGCCAGCAAGGGGACAGTGACAAACTATGGCTACACCTTC

size: few
J: TRBJ1-5
D: TRBD1
V: TRBV19
CDR3: CASTTGFGNQPQHF
DNA: TGTGCCAGTACGACAGGGTTCGGCAATCAGCCCCAGCATTTT

size: NA
J: TRBJ2-3
D: NA
V: TRBV3-1/TRBV3-2
CDR3: CASSQGRFQSGDTDTQYF
DNA: TGTGCCAGCAGCCAAGGGAGGTTTCAATCAGGGGACACAGATACGCAGTATTTT

size: NA
J: TRBJ2-5
D: TRBD2
V: TRBV18
CDR3: CASSPWTSGGTGYQYF
DNA: TGTGCCAGCTCACCGTGGACTAGCGGGGGGACCGGGTACCAGTACTTC

size: once
J: TRBJ2-7
D: NA
V: TRBV28
CDR3: CASNARAGEQYF
DNA: TGTGCCAGCAACGCCAGAGCAGGCGAGCAGTACTTC

size: once
J: TRBJ1-5
D: TRBD1
V: TRBV28
CDR3: CASSLGRGHQPQHF
DNA: TGTGCCAGCAGTTTGGGCAGGGGGCATCAGCCCCAGCATTTT

size: NA
J: TRBJ2-7
D: TRBD2
V: TRBV28
CDR3: CASSPHGLAETYSYEQYF
DNA: TGTGCCAGCAGTCCGCATGGGCTAGCGGAGACTTACTCCTACGAGCAGTACTTC

size: once
J: TRBJ1-5
D: NA
V: TRBV6-2/TRBV6-3
CDR3: CASSYAGQGSNQPQHF
DNA: TGTGCCAGCAGTTACGCCGGACAAGGGAGCAATCAGCCCCAGCATTTT

size: NA
J: TRBJ2-2
D: NA
V: TRBV18
CDR3: CASSPPVGRANTGELFF
DNA: TGTGCCAGCTCACCACCGGTTGGCAGGGCGAACACCGGGGAGCTGTTTTTT

size: few
J: TRBJ1-1
D: TRBD1
V: TRBV19
CDR3: CASTRSGTVKREAFF
DNA: TGTGCCAGTACCCGTTCCGGGACAGTAAAACGAGAAGCTTTCTTT

size: NA
J: TRBJ2-7
D: TRBD2
V: TRBV30
CDR3: CAWKYGTSGLGAYEQYF
DNA: TGTGCCTGGAAGTATGGGACTAGCGGCTTAGGGGCCTACGAGCAGTACTTC

size: NA
J: TRBJ1-5
D: NA
V: TRBV2
CDR3: CASSWESNQPQHF
DNA: TGTGCCAGCTCATGGGAGAGCAATCAGCCCCAGCATTTT

size: NA
J: TRBJ2-1
D: TRBD2
V: TRBV4-1
CDR3: CASSPTGTSVAYNEQFF
DNA: TGCGCCAGCAGCCCTACCGGGACTAGCGTGGCCTACAATGAGCAGTTCTTC

size: NA
J: TRBJ1-6
D: NA
V: TRBV5-1
CDR3: CASSPDGSSPLHF
DNA: TGCGCCAGCAGCCCGGATGGGAGTTCACCCCTCCACTTT

size: NA
J: TRBJ2-5
D: TRBD2
V: TRBV3-1/TRBV3-2
CDR3: CASSQLAGGPIGETQYF
DNA: TGTGCCAGCAGCCAACTAGCGGGAGGACCCATTGGAGAGACCCAGTACTTC

size: NA
J: TRBJ1-2
D: TRBD1
V: TRBV4-2
CDR3: CASSQASDRAYGYTF
DNA: TGTGCCAGCAGCCAAGCCTCGGACAGGGCATATGGCTACACCTTC

size: NA
J: TRBJ2-7
D: TRBD1
V: TRBV13
CDR3: CASSPADRPGYEQYF
DNA: TGTGCCAGCAGCCCCGCGGACAGGCCGGGCTACGAGCAGTACTTC

size: NA
J: TRBJ2-7
D: TRBD1
V: TRBV28
CDR3: CASSLGDRGRQQYF
DNA: TGTGCCAGCAGTTTAGGGGACAGGGGGCGACAGCAGTACTTC

size: NA
J: TRBJ2-5
D: TRBD2
V: TRBV5-6
CDR3: CASSPTSEETQYF
DNA: TGTGCCAGCAGCCCAACTAGCGAAGAGACCCAGTACTTC

size: NA
J: TRBJ2-7
D: NA
V: TRBV19
CDR3: CASSIPGVGEQYF
DNA: TGTGCCAGTAGTATCCCGGGAGTGGGCGAGCAGTACTTC

size: NA
J: TRBJ1-1
D: NA
V: TRBV18
CDR3: CASSPGRTDTEAFF
DNA: TGTGCCAGCTCACCCGGCAGGACAGACACTGAAGCTTTCTTT

size: once
J: TRBJ1-3
D: TRBD1
V: TRBV2
CDR3: CASSADRTNTIYF
DNA: TGTGCCAGCAGCGCGGACAGGACCAACACCATATATTTT

size: once
J: TRBJ2-2
D: TRBD1
V: TRBV5-1
CDR3: CASSLKSDRGVPGELFF
DNA: TGCGCCAGCAGCTTGAAAAGTGACAGGGGGGTCCCCGGGGAGCTGTTTTTT

size: once
J: TRBJ2-7
D: NA
V: TRBV9
CDR3: CASSVQGGYEQYF
DNA: TGTGCCAGCAGCGTACAGGGGGGTTACGAGCAGTACTTC

size: NA
J: TRBJ1-1
D: NA
V: TRBV6-5
CDR3: CASSLQGRTEAFF
DNA: TGTGCCAGCAGTTTGCAGGGGCGGACTGAAGCTTTCTTT

size: NA
J: TRBJ2-1
D: TRBD2
V: TRBV9
CDR3: CASSVAELAGVYNEQFF
DNA: TGTGCCAGCAGCGTAGCTGAGCTAGCGGGAGTCTACAATGAGCAGTTCTTC

size: few
J: TRBJ2-3
D: TRBD2
V: TRBV19
CDR3: CASSANGLAGGAYKSDTQYF
DNA: TGTGCCAGTAGTGCGAACGGACTAGCGGGAGGCGCATATAAGTCGGATACGCAGTATTTT

size: NA
J: TRBJ2-1
D: TRBD2
V: TRBV28
CDR3: CASSLAVGLARNEQFF
DNA: TGTGCCAGCAGTTTAGCGGTTGGACTAGCGAGAAATGAGCAGTTCTTC

size: NA
J: TRBJ2-7
D: TRBD1
V: TRBV5-1
CDR3: CASSFIGQDSYEQYF
DNA: TGCGCCAGCAGCTTTATTGGACAGGACTCCTACGAGCAGTACTTC

size: few
J: TRBJ1-5
D: TRBD1
V: TRBV28
CDR3: CASSFTGTVTNQPQHF
DNA: TGTGCCAGCAGCTTCACAGGGACAGTCACGAATCAGCCCCAGCATTTT

size: few
J: TRBJ1-5
D: TRBD1
V: TRBV30
CDR3: CAWSVQGTGSQPQHF
DNA: TGTGCCTGGAGTGTACAGGGGACAGGGAGTCAGCCCCAGCATTTT

size: once
J: TRBJ1-1
D: NA
V: TRBV18
CDR3: CASSSRDTEAFF
DNA: TGTGCCAGCTCTTCCCGGGACACTGAAGCTTTCTTT

size: NA
J: TRBJ1-2
D: TRBD1
V: TRBV6-6
CDR3: CASSYLDRVGGYTF
DNA: TGTGCCAGCAGTTACCTCGACAGGGTAGGTGGCTACACCTTC

size: NA
J: TRBJ1-1
D: NA
V: TRBV20-1
CDR3: CSAGGVFEAFF
DNA: TGCAGTGCTGGGGGGGTCTTTGAAGCTTTCTTT

size: NA
J: TRBJ1-3
D: TRBD1
V: TRBV7-9
CDR3: CASSVLWTGSGNTIYF
DNA: TGTGCCAGCAGCGTTCTCTGGACAGGGTCTGGAAACACCATATATTTT

size: NA
J: TRBJ2-2
D: NA
V: TRBV29-1
CDR3: CSVEGRRGNTGELFF
DNA: TGCAGCGTTGAAGGGCGCAGGGGGAACACCGGGGAGCTGTTTTTT

size: NA
J: TRBJ1-4
D: TRBD1
V: TRBV28
CDR3: CASSSPGQGNEKLFF
DNA: TGTGCCAGCAGTTCACCGGGACAGGGGAATGAAAAACTGTTTTTT

size: once
J: TRBJ2-7
D: TRBD1
V: TRBV5-8
CDR3: CASIEQGPGSAYEQYF
DNA: TGTGCCAGCATCGAACAGGGGCCGGGAAGCGCCTACGAGCAGTACTTC

size: NA
J: TRBJ2-1
D: NA
V: TRBV5-1
CDR3: CASSPISGLSSYNEQFF
DNA: TGCGCCAGCAGCCCAATTAGCGGATTGAGCTCCTACAATGAGCAGTTCTTC

size: few
J: TRBJ2-1
D: NA
V: TRBV19
CDR3: CASRTSSYNEQFF
DNA: TGTGCCAGTAGAACGAGCTCCTACAATGAGCAGTTCTTC